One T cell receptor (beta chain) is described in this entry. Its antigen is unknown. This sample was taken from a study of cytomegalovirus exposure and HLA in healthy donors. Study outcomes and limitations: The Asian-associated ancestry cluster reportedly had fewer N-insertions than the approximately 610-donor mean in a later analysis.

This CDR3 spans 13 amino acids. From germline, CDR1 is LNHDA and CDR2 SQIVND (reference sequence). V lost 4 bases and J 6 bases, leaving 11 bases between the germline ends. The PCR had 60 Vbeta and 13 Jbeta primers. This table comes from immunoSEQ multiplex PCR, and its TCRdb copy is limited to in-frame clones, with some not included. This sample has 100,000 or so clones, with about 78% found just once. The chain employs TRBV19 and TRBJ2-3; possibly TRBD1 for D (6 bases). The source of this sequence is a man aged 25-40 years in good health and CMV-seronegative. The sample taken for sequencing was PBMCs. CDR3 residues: CASSRGGADTQYF. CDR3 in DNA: TGTGCCAGTAGTAGAGGGGGAGCGGATACGCAGTATTTT.